Listed here are 13 T cell receptor beta chains from one sample, sequenced in a study of blood T cell repertoires in COVID-19. Assay used: immunoSEQ multiplex PCR; TCRdb lists only in-frame clones, some missing. Of over 90,000 clones detected, more than 90% appear once; the ten largest clones hold roughly 2.1%. The specimen sequenced was peripheral blood. The receptors stem from a woman aged 45-65 years with COVID-19, enrolled during active disease.

The rearrangement uses TRBV3-1 (or the pseudogene TRBV3-2) and TRBJ1-6; D gene unclear. Trimming cost V 4 bases and J 0 bases, with 13 bases left between them. Looked up from germline, CDR1 is LGHDT and CDR2 is YNNKEL (reference sequence). The CDR3 extends over 17 amino acids. This CDR3 reads CASSPWSGNSYNSPLHF. The CDR3 region has the DNA TGTGCCAGCAGCCCTTGGTCGGGGAACTCCTATAATTCACCCCTCCACTTT.

The V call is TRBV9, the J call TRBJ1-2; 8 bases fit TRBD1. The germline CDR1 and CDR2 sequences are SGDLS and YYNGEE. The CDR3 runs to 14 residues. V dropped 3 bases and J dropped 2; count of bases not matched to a gene: 3. CDR3 loop: CASSGYRGNYGYTF. CDR3 coding DNA: TGTGCCAGCAGCGGATACAGGGGGAACTATGGCTACACCTTC.

The V gene is TRBV28, the J gene TRBJ2-7; 8 bases are a match to TRBD1. This CDR3 is built from 12 residues. CDR1 MDHEN and CDR2 SYDVKM come from the germline V gene. J lost 4 bases, V lost 10 bases, and 6 bases had no gene match. The CDR3 DNA reads TGTGCCACGTCAACAGGGGGGTACGAGCAGTACTTC. It translates to CATSTGGYEQYF.

This chain joins TRBV6-5 and TRBJ1-5; D perhaps matches TRBD1 (6 bases). CDR1 and CDR2 (germline): MNHEY, SVGAGI. Between the trimmed V and J ends, which lost 6 bases and 1 base, there was a span of 13 bases. This CDR3 has 15 residues. The CDR3 protein is CASSYQDRSNQPQHF. CDR3 DNA sequence: TGTGCCAGCAGCTACCAAGACAGGAGCAATCAGCCCCAGCATTTT.

The V gene is TRBV7-2, the J gene TRBJ1-1; possibly TRBD1 for D (5 bases). The CDR3 sequence is 13 residues long. The germline V gene encodes CDR1 SGHTA and CDR2 FQGNSA. Trimming stripped 2 bases from V and 4 bases from J, with 8 bases between. The CDR3 DNA sequence: TGTGCCAGCAGCTTAAGGGGAATCACTGAAGCTTTCTTT. This codes for CASSLRGITEAFF.

This rearrangement joins TRBV19 to TRBJ1-1; possibly TRBD1 for D (5 bases). Per the germline V gene, CDR1 is LNHDA and CDR2 is SQIVND (reference sequence). This CDR3 region has 16 residues. Trimming pared 5 bases from V and 4 bases from J, leaving 20 bases between. The CDR3 sequence: CASSPFRGERGTEAFF. The CDR3 DNA reads TGTGCCAGTAGTCCTTTCCGGGGGGAGCGGGGCACTGAAGCTTTCTTT.

CDR3 nucleotides: TGTGCCAGCAGCTTAAACAGGGGTTCTAGCAATCAGCCCCAGCATTTT. Its translation: CASSLNRGSSNQPQHF. The chain links TRBV5-6 to TRBJ1-5, with TRBD1 identical over 7 bases. This CDR3 contains 16 residues. With V trimmed by 2 bases and J by 0 bases, 5 bases remained unmatched. In germline, CDR1 is SGHDT, CDR2 YYEEEE.

The chain joins TRBV5-8 to TRBJ1-3; possibly TRBD1 for D (5 bases). The germline CDR1 and CDR2 sequences are SGHTS and YDEGEE. The CDR3 is made up of 15 amino acids. The V gene lost 3 bases and the J gene lost 3 bases, with 13 bases spanning the gap. In DNA form, the CDR3 reads TGTGCCAGCAGCTGGGGCGGGATCAGTGGAAACACCATATATTTT. It specifies CASSWGGISGNTIYF.

This chain links TRBV5-6 with TRBJ1-2; no reliable D call. This CDR3 comprises 11 residues. The ends were cut back, 7 bases at V and 6 bases at J, with 10 bases in the middle. Germline V gives CDR1 SGHDT, CDR2 YYEEEE. Here the CDR3 reads CASQARDGYTF. The CDR3 region has the DNA TGTGCCAGCCAAGCACGCGATGGCTACACCTTC.

The rearrangement links TRBV7-9 to TRBJ1-1; 8 bases align to TRBD1. This CDR3 spans 17 amino acids. V lost 5 bases, J lost 11 bases, and 22 bases stayed unmatched. Germline lookup yields CDR1 SEHNR and CDR2 FQNEAQ (reference sequence). Here the CDR3 DNA reads TGTGCCAGCAGCCCCGATTTTTGGGCCGACAGGGGATCGGGCGCTTTCTTT. As protein: CASSPDFWADRGSGAFF.

The chain recombines TRBV19 with TRBJ2-1; 8 nucleotides line up with TRBD1. The ends lost 3 bases at V and 0 bases at J; junction bases unmatched: 4. The CDR3 sequence is 16 residues long. CDR1 is LNHDA and CDR2 is SQIVND in the germline V gene (reference sequence). In nucleotides, the CDR3 is TGTGCCAGTAGTATGTCCGGGACAGGCTCCTACAATGAGCAGTTCTTC. Protein sequence: CASSMSGTGSYNEQFF.

The chain joins TRBV15 to TRBJ2-3; D is undetermined. V was clipped by 0 bases and J by 0 bases, with 10 bases between them. The V gene's germline CDR1 is LNHNV and CDR2 YYDKDF (reference sequence). CDR3 length equals 16 residues. The CDR3 here is CATSRDIVVSTDTQYF. The CDR3 nucleotides are TGTGCCACCAGCAGAGATATTGTAGTTAGCACAGATACGCAGTATTTT.

This chain uses TRBV5-4 with TRBJ1-2; 7 nucleotides align to TRBD1. The CDR3 loop spans 14 amino acids. The V and J ends lost 4 bases and 12 bases, in that order; junction bases with no gene match: 15. CDR1 SGHNT and CDR2 YYREEE come from the germline V gene (reference sequence). The CDR3 is CASSARGGAEGHTF. The CDR3 DNA sequence: TGTGCCAGCAGCGCGAGAGGGGGCGCGGAGGGCCACACCTTC.